This TCR beta chain comes out of a study of shared clonotypes between healthy human individuals. For the study at large: The composition of the donors was a couple of women and a few men aged 18 to 49. Each donor contributed plates that comprised three CD4 naive, three CD4 memory, two CD8 naive and one CD8 memory.

Trimming left V 0 bases short and J 4 bases short, with 10 bases between. Germline V gene sequence: CDR1 SGHRS, CDR2 YFSETQ. The CDR3 loop spans 15 amino acids. TCRdb keeps only in-frame clones here, not all; method: immunoSEQ multiplex PCR. Here the sample spans 2,500,000 or so clones, more than 85% being singletons. Remarks on this clone: The target antigen is unknown. Other DNA sequences in this specimen translate into the identical CDR3.

Broader study findings: Limited genetic and exposure-history diversity came from having few donors. When compared with the clonotypes that were shared by all four sorted-subset donors, the non-shared clonotypes turned out to have lower generation probabilities.

Sequencing was done on a sample of naive CD4+ T cells from PBMCs. Subset defined: CD45RA+ positively selected. The clonotype was recovered from a man younger than 35 in good health. Some clones in this sample may be carry-over from other donors' samples. This chain links TRBV5-1 with TRBJ2-2; possible D gene TRBD2, 6 bases. The DNA of the CDR3 is TGCGCCAGCAGCTTGGACGGGAGAGGCACCGGGGAGCTGTTTTTT. Translation: CASSLDGRGTGELFF.